This TCR beta chain was sequenced during a study of PD-1 blockade in classical Hodgkin lymphoma. Study-wide results and caveats: Newly diagnosed patients and complete responders had comparable diversity at baseline. Diminished baseline TCR diversity has been reported in newly diagnosed patients relative to healthy donors. The causes of the repertoire differences, possibly disease activity or prior therapy, remain undefined.

As regards this clone: Its cognate antigen is unknown.

All the patients suffered relapse after autologous stem cell transplantation, and brentuximab vedotin exposure differed. The V end lost 0 bases, the J end lost 9 bases, and 11 bases lay between the germline ends. The germline V gene has CDR1 LNHNV and CDR2 YYDKDF (reference sequence). The CDR3 runs to 13 residues. The protocol was immunoSEQ multiplex PCR, while the TCRdb copy is restricted to in-frame clones and leaves out a portion. Found here are over 85,000 clones, 81% of them singletons; the top ten hold around 17%. The origin of this receptor is a human donor with classical Hodgkin lymphoma. This chain uses TRBV15 with TRBJ2-5; no reliable D call. Source: peripheral blood mononuclear cells (PBMCs), taken before the second cycle of nivolumab. This CDR3 reads CATSRDSGRPQYF. CDR3 nucleotide sequence: TGTGCCACCAGCAGAGACTCCGGAAGGCCCCAGTACTTC.